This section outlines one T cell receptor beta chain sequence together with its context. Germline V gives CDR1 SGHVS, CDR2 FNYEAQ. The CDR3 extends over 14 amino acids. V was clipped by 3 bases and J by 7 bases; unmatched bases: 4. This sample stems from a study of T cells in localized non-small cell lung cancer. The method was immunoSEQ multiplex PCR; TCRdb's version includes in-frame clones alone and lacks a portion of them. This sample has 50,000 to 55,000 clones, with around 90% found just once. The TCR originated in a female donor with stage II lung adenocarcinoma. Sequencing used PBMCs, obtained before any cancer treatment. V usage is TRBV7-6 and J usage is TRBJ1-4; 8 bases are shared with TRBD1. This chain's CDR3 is CASSFQGASEKLFF. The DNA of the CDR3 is TGTGCCAGCAGCTTTCAGGGGGCGAGTGAAAAACTGTTTTTT.